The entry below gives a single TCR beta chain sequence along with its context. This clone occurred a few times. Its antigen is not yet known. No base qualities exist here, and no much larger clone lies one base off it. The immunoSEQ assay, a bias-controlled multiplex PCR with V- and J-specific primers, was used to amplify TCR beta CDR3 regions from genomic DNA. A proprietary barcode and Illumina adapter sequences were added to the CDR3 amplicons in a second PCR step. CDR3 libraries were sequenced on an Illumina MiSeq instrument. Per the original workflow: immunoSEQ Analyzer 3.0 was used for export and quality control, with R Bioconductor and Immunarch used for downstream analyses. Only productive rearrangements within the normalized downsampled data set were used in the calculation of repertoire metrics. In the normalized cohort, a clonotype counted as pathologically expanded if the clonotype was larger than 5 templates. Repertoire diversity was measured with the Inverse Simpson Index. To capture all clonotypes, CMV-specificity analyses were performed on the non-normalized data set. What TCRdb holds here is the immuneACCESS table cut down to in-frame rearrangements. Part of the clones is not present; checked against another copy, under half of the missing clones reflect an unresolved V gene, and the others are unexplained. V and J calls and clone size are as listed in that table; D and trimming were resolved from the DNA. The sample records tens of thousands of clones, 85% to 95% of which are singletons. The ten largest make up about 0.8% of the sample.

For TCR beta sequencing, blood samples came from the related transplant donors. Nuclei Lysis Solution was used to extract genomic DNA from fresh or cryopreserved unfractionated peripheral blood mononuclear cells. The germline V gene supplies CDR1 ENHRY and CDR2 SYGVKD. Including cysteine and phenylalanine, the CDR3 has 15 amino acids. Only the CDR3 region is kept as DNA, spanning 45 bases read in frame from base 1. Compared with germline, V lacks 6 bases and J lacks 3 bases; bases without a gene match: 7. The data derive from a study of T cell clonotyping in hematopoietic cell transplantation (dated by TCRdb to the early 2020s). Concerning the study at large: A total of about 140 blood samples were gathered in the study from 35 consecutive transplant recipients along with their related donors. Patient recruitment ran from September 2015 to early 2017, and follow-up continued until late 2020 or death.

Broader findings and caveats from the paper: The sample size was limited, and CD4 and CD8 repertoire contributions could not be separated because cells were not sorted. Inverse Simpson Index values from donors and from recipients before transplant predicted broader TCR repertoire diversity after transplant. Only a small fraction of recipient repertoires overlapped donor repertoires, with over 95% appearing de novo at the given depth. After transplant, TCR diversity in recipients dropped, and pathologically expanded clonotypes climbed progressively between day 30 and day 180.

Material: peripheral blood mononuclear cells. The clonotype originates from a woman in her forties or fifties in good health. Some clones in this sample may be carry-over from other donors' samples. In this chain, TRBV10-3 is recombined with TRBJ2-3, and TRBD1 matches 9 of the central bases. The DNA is TGTGCCATCAGCCCGGGACAGGGAGGGACAGATACGCAGTATTTT. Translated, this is CAISPGQGGTDTQYF.